The 3 T cell receptor beta chains below come from one sample, sequenced in a study of T cell responses to AZD1222 COVID-19 vaccine. Some clones are missing from TCRdb's copy, which holds only in-frame ones; the method was immunoSEQ multiplex PCR. Among fewer than 200,000 clones listed, 90% to 95% were seen once. Sequenced here: peripheral blood, sampled 28 days after the second dose of the MenACWY control vaccine. These receptor sequences come from an adult who received the MenACWY meningococcal vaccine as a control.

V usage is TRBV7-2 and J usage is TRBJ2-1; D remains ambiguous. The CDR3 totals 15 residues. The germline V gene encodes CDR1 SGHTA and CDR2 FQGNSA. V was cut by 1 base and J by 2 bases, with 9 bases left in between. CDR3 nucleotide sequence: TGTGCCAGCAGCTTAGACGGCAACCCCTACAATGAGCAGTTCTTC. It codes for CASSLDGNPYNEQFF.

The chain links TRBV19 to TRBJ1-2, with D hard to call. The V and J ends lost 7 bases and 6 bases respectively, with 15 bases between them. Germline CDR1 and CDR2: LNHDA and SQIVND (reference sequence). This CDR3 region has 13 residues. The CDR3 spells CASNTEAGDGYTF. The CDR3 bases are TGTGCCAGTAATACAGAGGCGGGAGATGGCTACACCTTC.

The chain couples TRBV30 to TRBJ1-1, with D possibly being TRBD1 (6 bases). The germline V gene encodes CDR1 GTSNPN and CDR2 SVGIG (reference sequence). The CDR3 runs to 15 residues. Trimming cost V 2 bases and J 4 bases, with 17 bases left between them. CDR3 DNA sequence: TGTGCCTGGAGTTACGGGGGGGCGCTGGCCACTGAAGCTTTCTTT. This gives the protein CAWSYGGALATEAFF.